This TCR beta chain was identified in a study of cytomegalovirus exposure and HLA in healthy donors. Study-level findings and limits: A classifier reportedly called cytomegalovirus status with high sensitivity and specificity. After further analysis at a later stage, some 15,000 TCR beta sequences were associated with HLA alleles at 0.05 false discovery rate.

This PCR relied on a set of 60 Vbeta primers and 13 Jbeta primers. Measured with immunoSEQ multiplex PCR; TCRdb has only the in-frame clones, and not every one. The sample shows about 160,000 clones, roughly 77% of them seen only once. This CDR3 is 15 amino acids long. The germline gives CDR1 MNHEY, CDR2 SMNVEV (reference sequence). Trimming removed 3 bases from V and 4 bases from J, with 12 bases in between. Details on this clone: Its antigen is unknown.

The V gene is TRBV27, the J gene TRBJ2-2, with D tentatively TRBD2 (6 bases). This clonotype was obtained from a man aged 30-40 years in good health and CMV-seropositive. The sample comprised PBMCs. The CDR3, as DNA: TGTGCCAGCAGTTTTGGGGGGTCGGTCACCGGGGAGCTGTTTTTT. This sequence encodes CASSFGGSVTGELFF.